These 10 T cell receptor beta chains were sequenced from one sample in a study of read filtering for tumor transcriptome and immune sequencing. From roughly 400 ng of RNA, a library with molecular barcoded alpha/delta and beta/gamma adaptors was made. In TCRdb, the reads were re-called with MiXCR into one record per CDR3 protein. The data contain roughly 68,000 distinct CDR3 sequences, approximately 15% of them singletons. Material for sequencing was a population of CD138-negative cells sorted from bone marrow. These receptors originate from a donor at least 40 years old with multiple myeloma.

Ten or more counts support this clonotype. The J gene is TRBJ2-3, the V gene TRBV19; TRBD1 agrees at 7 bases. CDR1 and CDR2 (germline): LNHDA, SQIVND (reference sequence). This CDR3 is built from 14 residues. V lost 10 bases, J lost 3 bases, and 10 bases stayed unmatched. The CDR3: CATSSDRRTDTQYF. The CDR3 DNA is TGTGCCACCTCCTCGGACAGGCGGACAGATACGCAGTATTTT.

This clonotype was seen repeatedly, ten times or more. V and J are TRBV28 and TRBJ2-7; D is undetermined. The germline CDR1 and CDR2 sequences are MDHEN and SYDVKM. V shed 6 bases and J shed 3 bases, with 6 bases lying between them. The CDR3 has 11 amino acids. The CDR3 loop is CASSLGYEQYF. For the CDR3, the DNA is TGTGCCAGCAGCTTAGGCTACGAGCAGTACTTC.

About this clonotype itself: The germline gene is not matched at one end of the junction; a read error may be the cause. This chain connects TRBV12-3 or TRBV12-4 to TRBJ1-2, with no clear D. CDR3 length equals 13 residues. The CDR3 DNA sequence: TGTGACAGCAGCGTCAGGAGAAACTATGGCTACACCTTC. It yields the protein CDSSVRRNYGYTF.

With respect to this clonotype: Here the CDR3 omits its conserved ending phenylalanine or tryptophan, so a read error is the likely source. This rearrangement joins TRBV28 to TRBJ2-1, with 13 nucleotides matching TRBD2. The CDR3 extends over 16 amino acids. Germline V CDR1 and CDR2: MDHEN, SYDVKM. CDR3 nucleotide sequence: TGTGTCAGCAGACCAGGACTAGCGGGAGTTATCAATGAGCAGTTCCTC. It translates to CVSRPGLAGVINEQFL.

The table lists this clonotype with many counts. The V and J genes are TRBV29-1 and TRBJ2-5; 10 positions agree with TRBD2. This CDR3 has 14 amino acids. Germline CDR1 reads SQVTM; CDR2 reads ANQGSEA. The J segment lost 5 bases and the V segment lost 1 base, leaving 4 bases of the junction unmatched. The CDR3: CSVEVGLARETQYF. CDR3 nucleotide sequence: TGCAGCGTTGAAGTGGGACTAGCGCGGGAGACCCAGTACTTC.

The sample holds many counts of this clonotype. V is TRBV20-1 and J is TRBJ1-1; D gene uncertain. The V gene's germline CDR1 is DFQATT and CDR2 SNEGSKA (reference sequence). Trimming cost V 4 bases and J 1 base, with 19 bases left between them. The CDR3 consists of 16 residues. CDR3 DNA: TGCAGTGCTAACCCCCAGGATTCCATTAAGAACACTGAAGCTTTCTTT. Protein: CSANPQDSIKNTEAFF.

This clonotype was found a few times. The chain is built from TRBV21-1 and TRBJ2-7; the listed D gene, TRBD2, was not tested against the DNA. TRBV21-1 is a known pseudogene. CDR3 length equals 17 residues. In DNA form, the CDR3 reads TGTGCCAGCAGCAAAGGAGGTTGCTGGGGGAGGGTCTACGAGCAGTACTTC. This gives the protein CASSKGGCWGRVYEQYF.

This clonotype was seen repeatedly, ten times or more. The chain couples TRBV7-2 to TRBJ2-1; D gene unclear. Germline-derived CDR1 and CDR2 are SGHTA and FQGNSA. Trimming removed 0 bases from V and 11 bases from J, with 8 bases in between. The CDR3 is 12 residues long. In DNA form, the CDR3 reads TGTGCCAGCAGCTTAGCGCTTTATAAGCAGTTCTTC. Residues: CASSLALYKQFF.

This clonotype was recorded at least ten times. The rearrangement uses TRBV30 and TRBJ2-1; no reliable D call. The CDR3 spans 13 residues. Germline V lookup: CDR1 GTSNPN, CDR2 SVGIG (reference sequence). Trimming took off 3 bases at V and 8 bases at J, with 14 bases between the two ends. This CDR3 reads CAWSPLSVDEQFF. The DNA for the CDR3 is TGTGCCTGGAGCCCACTAAGCGTCGATGAGCAGTTCTTC.

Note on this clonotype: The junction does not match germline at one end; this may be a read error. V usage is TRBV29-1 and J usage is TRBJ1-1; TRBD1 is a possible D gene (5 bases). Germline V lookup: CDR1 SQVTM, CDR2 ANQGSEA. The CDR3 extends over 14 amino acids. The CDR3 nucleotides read TGCAGCGTTGCTGGTGGGCAGGGAGACACTGGAGCTTTCTTC. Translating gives CSVAGGQGDTGAFF.